This note documents a single T cell receptor (beta chain) sequence. Its antigen is currently unknown. This sample stems from a study of glioma-infiltrating T cells after dendritic cell vaccination. Fresh-frozen tumor tissue and more than two years of survival data were available for all. PBMC sampling occurred before vaccination, two weeks after the third dose, and at progression. The CDR3 is 15 residues long. Per germline, CDR1 LGHNT and CDR2 FRNRAP. V lost 4 bases, J lost 3 bases, and 14 bases lay in between. Produced via immunoSEQ multiplex PCR; TCRdb's table is partial and in-frame only. The sample yields around 100,000 clones, roughly four fifths seen once. Findings and limits, study-wide: No direct clonality-survival link was found; a diverse polyclonal response may matter.

The TCR originated in a human donor with glioblastoma. Material: blood, obtained before dendritic cell vaccination. V gene TRBV12-5 combines with J gene TRBJ2-3; tentatively, D is TRBD2 (7 bases). The CDR3 is CASGWGRGRTDTQYF. The DNA of the CDR3 is TGTGCTAGTGGTTGGGGGCGGGGGCGGACAGATACGCAGTATTTT. Using reference TRBV12-5 and TRBJ2-3 for the parts outside the CDR3, the full variable domain is DARVTQTPRHKVTEMGQEVTMRCQPILGHNTVFWYRQTMMQGLELLAYFRNRAPLDDSGMPKDRFSAEMPDATLATLKIQPSEPRDSAVYFCASGWGRGRTDTQYFGPGTRLTVL.